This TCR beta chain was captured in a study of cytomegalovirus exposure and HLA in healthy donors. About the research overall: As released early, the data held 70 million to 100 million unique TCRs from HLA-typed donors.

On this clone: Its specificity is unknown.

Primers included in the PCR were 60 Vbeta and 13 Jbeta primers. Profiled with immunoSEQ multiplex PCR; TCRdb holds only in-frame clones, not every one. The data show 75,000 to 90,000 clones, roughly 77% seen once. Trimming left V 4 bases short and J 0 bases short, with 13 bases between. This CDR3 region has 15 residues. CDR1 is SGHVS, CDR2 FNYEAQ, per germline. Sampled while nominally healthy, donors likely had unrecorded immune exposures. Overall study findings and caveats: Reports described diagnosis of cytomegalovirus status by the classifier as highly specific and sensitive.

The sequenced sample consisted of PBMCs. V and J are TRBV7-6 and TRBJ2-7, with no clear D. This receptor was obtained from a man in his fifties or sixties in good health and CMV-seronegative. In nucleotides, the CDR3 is TGTGCCAGCAGCTGGATGGCAGGCAGCTCCTACGAGCAGTACTTC. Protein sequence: CASSWMAGSSYEQYF.